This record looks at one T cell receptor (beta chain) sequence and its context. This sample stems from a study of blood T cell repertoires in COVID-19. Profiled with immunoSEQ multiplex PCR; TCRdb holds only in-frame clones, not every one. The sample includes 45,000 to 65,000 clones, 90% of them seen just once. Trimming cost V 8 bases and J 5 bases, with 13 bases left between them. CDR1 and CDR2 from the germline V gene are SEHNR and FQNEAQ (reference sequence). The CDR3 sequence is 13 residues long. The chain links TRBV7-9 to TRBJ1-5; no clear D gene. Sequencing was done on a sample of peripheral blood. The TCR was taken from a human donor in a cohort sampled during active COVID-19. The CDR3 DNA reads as TGTGCCAGCGTTGAGGCGGGGTATCAGCCCCAGCATTTT. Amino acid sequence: CASVEAGYQPQHF.